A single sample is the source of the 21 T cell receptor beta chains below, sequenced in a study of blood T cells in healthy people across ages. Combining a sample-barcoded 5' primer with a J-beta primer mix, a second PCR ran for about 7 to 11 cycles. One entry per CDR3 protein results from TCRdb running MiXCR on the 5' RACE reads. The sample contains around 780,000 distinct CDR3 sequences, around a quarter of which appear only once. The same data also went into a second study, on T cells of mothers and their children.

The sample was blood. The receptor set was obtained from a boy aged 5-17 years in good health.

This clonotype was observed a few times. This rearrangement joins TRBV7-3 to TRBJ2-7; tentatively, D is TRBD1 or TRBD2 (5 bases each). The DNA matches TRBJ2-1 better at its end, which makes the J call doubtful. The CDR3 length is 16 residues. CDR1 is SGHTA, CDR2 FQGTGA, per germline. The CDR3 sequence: CASSLESGAPETEQFF. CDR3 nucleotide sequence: TGTGCCAGCAGCTTGGAATCCGGGGCCCCCGAGACTGAGCAGTTCTTC.

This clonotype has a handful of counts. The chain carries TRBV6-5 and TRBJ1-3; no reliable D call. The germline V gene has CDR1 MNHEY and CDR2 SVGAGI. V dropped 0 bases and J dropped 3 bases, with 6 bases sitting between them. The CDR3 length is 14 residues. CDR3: CASSYSIGGNTIYF. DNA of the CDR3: TGTGCCAGCAGTTACTCGATAGGTGGAAACACCATATATTTT.

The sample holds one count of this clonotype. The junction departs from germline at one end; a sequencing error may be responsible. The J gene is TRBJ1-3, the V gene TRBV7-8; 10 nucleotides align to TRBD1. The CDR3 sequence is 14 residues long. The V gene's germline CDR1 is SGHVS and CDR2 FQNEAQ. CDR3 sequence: CAGSSTGGKDTIYF. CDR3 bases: TGTGCCGGCAGCTCGACAGGGGGCAAGGACACCATATATTTT. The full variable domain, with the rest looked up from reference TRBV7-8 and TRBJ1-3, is GAGVSQSPRYKVAKRGQDVALRCDPISGHVSLFWYQQALGQGPEFLTYFQNEAQLDKSGLPSDRFFAERPEGSVSTLKIQRTQQEDSAVYLCAGSSTGGKDTIYFGEGSWLTVV.

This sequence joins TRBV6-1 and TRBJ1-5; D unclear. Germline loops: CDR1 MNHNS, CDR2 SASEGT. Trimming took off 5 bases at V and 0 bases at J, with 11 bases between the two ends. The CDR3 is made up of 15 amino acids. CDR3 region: CASSPTVYSNQPQHF. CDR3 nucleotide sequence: TGTGCCAGCAGTCCAACAGTTTATAGCAATCAGCCCCAGCATTTT.

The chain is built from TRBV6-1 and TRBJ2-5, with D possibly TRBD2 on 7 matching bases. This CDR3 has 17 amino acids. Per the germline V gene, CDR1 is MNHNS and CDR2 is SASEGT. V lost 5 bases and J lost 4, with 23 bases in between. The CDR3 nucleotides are TGTGCCAGCAGTCCCTTTTTTGTTGGGGGGGCTCCAGAGACCCAGTACTTC. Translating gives CASSPFFVGGAPETQYF.

CDR3 DNA: TGCAGCGTTGAACGCGACACGGAGCTCACTGAAGCTTTCTTT. Its translation: CSVERDTELTEAFF. The V gene is TRBV29-1, the J gene TRBJ1-1; D gene ambiguous. Trimming removed 2 bases from V and 4 bases from J, with 14 bases in between. The CDR3 is 14 residues long. Germline loops: CDR1 SQVTM, CDR2 ANQGSEA.

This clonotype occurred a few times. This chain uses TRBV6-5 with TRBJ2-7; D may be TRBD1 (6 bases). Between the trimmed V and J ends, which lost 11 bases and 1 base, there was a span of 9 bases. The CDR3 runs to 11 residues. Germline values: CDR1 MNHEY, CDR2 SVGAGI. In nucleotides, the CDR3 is TGTGCCGGGACACCATCCTACGAGCAGTACTTC. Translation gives CAGTPSYEQYF.

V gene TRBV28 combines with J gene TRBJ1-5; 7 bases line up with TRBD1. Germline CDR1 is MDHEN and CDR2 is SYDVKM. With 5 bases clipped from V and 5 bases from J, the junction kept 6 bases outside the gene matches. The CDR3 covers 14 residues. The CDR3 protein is CASSPRTGHQPQHF. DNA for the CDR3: TGTGCCAGCAGTCCACGGACAGGTCATCAGCCCCAGCATTTT.

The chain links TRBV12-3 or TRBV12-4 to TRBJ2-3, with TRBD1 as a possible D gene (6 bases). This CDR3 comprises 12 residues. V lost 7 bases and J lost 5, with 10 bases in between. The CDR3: CASTLGGDTQYF. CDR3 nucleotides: TGTGCCAGCACCCTAGGGGGAGATACGCAGTATTTT.

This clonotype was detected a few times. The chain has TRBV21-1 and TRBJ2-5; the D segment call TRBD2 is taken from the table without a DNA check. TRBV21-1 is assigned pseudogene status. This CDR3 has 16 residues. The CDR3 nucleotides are TGTGCCAGCAGCGCGGCGGGGGGGCCCACCCAAGAGACCCAGTACTTC. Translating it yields CASSAAGGPTQETQYF.

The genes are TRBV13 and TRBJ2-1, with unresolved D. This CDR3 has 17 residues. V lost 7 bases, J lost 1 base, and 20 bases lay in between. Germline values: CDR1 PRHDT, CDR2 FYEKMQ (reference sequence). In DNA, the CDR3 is TGTGCCAGCACGTTTTCGTCTTGGGGATATTCCTACAATGAGCAGTTCTTC. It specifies CASTFSSWGYSYNEQFF.

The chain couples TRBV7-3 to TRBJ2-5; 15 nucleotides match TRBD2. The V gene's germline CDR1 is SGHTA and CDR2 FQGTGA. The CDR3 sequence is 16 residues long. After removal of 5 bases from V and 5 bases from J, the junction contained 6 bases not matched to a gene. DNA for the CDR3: TGTGCCAGCAGCCCGGGACTAGCGGGGGGCGCGGAGACCCAGTACTTC. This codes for CASSPGLAGGAETQYF.

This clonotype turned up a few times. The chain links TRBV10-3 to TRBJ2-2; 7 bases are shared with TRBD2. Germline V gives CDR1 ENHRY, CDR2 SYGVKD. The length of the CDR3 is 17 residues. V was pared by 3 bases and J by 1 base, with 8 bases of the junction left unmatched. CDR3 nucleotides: TGTGCCATCAGTGACCTCCTCAGCGGGGTGAACACCGGGGAGCTGTTTTTT. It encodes CAISDLLSGVNTGELFF.

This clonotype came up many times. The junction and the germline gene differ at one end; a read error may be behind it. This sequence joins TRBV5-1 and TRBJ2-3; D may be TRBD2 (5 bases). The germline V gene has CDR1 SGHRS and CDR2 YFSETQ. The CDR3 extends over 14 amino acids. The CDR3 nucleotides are TGTGCCAGCAGCTTAGACGGGGGCACAGATACGCAGTATTTT. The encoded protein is CASSLDGGTDTQYF.

The CDR3 sequence: CSARDRNWNTEAFF. The CDR3 DNA reads TGCAGTGCTAGAGATCGGAATTGGAACACTGAAGCTTTCTTT. The V and J genes are TRBV20-1 and TRBJ1-1; D call uncertain. Trimming left V 0 bases short and J 1 base short, with 9 bases between. The CDR3 loop spans 14 amino acids. Germline lookup yields CDR1 DFQATT and CDR2 SNEGSKA (reference sequence).

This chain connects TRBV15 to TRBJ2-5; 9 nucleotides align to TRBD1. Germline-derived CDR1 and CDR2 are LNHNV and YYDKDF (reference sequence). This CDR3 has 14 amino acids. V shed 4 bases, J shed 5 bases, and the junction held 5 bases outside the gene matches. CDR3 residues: CATSMGQGSETQYF. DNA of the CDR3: TGTGCCACCAGCATGGGACAGGGCTCCGAGACCCAGTACTTC. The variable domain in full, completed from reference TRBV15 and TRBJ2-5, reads DAMVIQNPRYQVTQFGKPVTLSCSQTLNHNVMYWYQQKSSQAPKLLFHYYDKDFNNEADTPDNFQSRRPNTSFCFLDIRSPGLGDTAMYLCATSMGQGSETQYFGPGTRLLVL.

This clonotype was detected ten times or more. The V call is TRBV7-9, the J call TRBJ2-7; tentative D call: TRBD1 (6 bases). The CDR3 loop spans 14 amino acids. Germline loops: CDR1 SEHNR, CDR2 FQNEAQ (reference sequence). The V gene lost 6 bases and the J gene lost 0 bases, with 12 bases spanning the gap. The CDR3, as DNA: TGTGCCAGCAGTTTTACAGGGAGCTCCTACGAGCAGTACTTC. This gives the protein CASSFTGSSYEQYF.

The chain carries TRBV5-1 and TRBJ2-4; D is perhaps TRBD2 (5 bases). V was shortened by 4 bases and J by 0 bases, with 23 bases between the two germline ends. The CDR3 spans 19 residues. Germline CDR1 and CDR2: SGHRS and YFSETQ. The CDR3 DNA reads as TGCGCCAGCAGCCCCATGAGGGCGGATCTACAACTAGCCAAAAACATTCAGTACTTC. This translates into CASSPMRADLQLAKNIQYF.

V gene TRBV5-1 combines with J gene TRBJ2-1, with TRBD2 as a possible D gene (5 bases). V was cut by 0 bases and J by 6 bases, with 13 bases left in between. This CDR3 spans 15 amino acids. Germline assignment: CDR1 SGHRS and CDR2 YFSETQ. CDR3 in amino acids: CASSLELEVGNEQFF. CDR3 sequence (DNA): TGCGCCAGCAGCTTGGAACTAGAGGTGGGCAATGAGCAGTTCTTC.

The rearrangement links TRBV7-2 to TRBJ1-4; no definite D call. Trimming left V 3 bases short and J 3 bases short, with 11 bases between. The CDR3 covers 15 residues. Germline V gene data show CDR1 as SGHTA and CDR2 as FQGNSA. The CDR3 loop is CASSFRPGPNEKLFF. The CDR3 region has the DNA TGTGCCAGCAGCTTCCGGCCGGGCCCTAATGAAAAACTGTTTTTT.

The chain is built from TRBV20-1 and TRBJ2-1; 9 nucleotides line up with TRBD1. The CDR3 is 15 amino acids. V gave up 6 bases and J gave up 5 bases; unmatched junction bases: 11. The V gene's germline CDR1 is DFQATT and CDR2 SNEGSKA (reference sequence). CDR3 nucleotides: TGCAGTGCACAAGAACGGACAGGGGTACACAATGAGCAGTTCTTC. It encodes CSAQERTGVHNEQFF.